This T cell receptor beta chain derives from a study of T cell repertoires in cytomegalovirus infection. From the reads, TCRdb called clonotypes with MiXCR, one entry per CDR3 protein. The repertoire consists of around 900,000 distinct CDR3 sequences, with approximately 31% occurring once and the leading ten covering around 15%. With respect to this clonotype: The antigen is undetermined.

This TCR came from a human donor in good health (CMV status not recorded). Some clones in this sample may be carry-over from other donors' samples. The material sequenced was cultured CD8+ T cells from PBMCs, taken from culture after CMV antigen stimulation.

CDR3 residues: CASSFQGWAFF. In DNA, the CDR3 is TGTGCCAGCAGCTTCCAGGGTTGGGCTTTCTTT. The chain is built from TRBV5-5 and TRBJ1-1, with D perhaps matching TRBD1 (5 bases). Trimming cost V 2 bases and J 11 bases, with 10 bases left between them. The CDR3 runs to 11 residues. CDR1 and CDR2 from the germline V gene are SGHKS and YYEKEE (reference sequence). Full variable domain (missing parts from reference TRBV5-5 and TRBJ1-1): DAGVTQSPTHLIKTRGQQVTLRCSPISGHKSVSWYQQVLGQGPQFIFQYYEKEERGRGNFPDRFSARQFPNYSSELNVNALLLGDSALYLCASSFQGWAFFGQGTRLTVV.